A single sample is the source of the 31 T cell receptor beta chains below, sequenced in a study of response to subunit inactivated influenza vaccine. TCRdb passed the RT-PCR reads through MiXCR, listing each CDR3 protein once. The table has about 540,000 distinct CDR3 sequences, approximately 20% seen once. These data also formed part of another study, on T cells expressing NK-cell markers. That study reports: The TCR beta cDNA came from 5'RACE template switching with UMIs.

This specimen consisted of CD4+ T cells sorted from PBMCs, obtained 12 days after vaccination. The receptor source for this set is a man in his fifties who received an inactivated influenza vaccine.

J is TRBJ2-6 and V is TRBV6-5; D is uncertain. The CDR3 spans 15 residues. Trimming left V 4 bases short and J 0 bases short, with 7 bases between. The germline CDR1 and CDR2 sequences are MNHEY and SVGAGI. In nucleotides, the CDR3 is TGTGCCAGCAGTTTACATGTCTCTGGGGCCAACGTCCTGACTTTC. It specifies CASSLHVSGANVLTF.

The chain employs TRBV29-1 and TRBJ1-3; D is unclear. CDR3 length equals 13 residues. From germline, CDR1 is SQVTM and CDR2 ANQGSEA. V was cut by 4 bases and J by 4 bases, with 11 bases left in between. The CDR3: CSVAPLEGNTIYF. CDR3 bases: TGCAGCGTTGCACCGCTTGAGGGAAACACCATATATTTT.

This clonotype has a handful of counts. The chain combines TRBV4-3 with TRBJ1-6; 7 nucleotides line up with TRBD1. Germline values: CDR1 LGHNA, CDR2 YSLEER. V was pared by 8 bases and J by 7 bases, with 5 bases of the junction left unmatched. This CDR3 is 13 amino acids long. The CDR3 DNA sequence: TGCGCCAGCTCGGGACAGATAAATTCACCCCTCCACTTT. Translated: CASSGQINSPLHF.

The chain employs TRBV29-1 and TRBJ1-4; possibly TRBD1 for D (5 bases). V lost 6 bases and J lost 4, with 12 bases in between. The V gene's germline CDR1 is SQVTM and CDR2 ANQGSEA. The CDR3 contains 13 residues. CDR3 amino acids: CSVQGRFNEKLFF. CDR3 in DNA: TGCAGCGTCCAGGGACGGTTTAATGAAAAACTGTTTTTT.

The CDR3 loop reads CASRAPNEQFF. The CDR3 bases are TGTGCCAGCAGGGCGCCTAATGAGCAGTTCTTC. The chain links TRBV2 to TRBJ2-1; D gene uncertain. Germline loops: CDR1 SNHLY, CDR2 FYNNEI. The V and J ends lost 6 bases and 7 bases respectively, with 7 bases between them. The CDR3 totals 11 residues.

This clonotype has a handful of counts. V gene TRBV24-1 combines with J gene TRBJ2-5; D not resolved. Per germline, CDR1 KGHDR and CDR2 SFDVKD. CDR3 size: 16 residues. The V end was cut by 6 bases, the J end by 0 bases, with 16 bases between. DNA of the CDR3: TGTGCCACCAGTAAGGTTGGGTGGGGATACCAAGAGACCCAGTACTTC. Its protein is CATSKVGWGYQETQYF.

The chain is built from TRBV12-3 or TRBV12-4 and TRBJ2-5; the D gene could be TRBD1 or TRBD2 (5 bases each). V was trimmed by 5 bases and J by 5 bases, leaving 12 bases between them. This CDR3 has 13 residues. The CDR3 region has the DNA TGTGCCAGCAGTAATGGATGGGGGGAGACCCAGTACTTC. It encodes CASSNGWGETQYF.

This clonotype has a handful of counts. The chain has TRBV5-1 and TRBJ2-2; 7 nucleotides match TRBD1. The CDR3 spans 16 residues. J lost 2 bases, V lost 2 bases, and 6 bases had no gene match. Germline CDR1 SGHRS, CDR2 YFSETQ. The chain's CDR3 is CASSLGTDVNTGELFF. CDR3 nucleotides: TGCGCCAGCAGCTTAGGGACAGATGTCAACACCGGGGAGCTGTTTTTT.

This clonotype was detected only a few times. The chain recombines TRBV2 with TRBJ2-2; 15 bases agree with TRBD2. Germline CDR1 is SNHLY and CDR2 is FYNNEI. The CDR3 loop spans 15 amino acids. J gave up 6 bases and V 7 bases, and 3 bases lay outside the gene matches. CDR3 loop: CASKRTSGGAGELFF. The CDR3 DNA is TGTGCCAGCAAACGGACTAGCGGGGGGGCCGGGGAGCTGTTTTTT.

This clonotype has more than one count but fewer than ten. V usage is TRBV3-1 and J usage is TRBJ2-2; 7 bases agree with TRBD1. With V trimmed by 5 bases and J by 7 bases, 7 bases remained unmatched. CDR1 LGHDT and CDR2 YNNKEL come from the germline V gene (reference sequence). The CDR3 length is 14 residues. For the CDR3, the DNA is TGTGCCAGCAGCTTTACAGGGGTGTACGGGGAGCTGTTTTTT. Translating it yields CASSFTGVYGELFF.

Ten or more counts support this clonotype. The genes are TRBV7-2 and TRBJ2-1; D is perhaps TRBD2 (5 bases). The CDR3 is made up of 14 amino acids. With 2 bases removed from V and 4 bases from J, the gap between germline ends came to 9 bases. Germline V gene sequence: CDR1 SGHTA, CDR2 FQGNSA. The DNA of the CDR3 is TGTGCCAGCAGCTTAATACGGGGTTACAATGAGCAGTTCTTC. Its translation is CASSLIRGYNEQFF.

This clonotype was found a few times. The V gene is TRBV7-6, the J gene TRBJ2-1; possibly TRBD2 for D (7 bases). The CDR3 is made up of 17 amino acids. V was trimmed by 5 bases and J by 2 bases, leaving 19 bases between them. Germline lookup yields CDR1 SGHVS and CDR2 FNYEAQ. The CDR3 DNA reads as TGTGCCAGCAGCACCCTCGGGGGCGGGAGTGCCTACAATGAGCAGTTCTTC. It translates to CASSTLGGGSAYNEQFF.

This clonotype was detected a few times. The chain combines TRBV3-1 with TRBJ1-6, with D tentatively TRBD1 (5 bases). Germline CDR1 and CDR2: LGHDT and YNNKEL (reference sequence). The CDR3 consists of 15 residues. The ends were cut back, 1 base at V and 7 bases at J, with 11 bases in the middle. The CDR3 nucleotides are TGTGCCAGCAGCCAAGTGGGGGGAGCGAATTCACCCCTCCACTTT. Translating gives CASSQVGGANSPLHF. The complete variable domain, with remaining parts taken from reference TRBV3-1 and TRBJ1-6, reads DTAVSQTPKYLVTQMGNDKSIKCEQNLGHDTMYWYKQDSKKFLKIMFSYNNKELIINETVPNRFSPKSPDKAHLNLHINSLELGDSAVYFCASSQVGGANSPLHFGNGTRLTVT.

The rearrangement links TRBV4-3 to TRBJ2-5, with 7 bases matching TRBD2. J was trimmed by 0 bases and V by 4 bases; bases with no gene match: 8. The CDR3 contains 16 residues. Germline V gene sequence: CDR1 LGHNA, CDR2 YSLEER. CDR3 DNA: TGCGCCAGCAGCCGCCGACTAGCAGTGTACCAAGAGACCCAGTACTTC. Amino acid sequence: CASSRRLAVYQETQYF.

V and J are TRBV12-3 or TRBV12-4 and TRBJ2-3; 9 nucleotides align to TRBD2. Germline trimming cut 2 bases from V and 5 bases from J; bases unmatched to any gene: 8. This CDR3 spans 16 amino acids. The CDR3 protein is CASSLTLAGRGDTQYF. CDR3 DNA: TGTGCCAGCAGTTTAACCCTAGCGGGACGGGGAGATACGCAGTATTTT.

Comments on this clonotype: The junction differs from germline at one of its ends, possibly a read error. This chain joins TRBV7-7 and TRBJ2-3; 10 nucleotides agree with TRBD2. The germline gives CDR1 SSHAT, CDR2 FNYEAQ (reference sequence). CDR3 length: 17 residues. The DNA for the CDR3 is TGTGCTAGCAGCTTAGGTGCTAGCGGGGGCCTCACAGATACGCAGTATTTT. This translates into CASSLGASGGLTDTQYF.

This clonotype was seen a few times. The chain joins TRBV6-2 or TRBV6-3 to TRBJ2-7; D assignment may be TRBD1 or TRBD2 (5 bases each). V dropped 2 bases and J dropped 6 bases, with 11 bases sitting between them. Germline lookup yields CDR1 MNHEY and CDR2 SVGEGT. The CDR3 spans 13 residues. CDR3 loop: CASSYPHGGEQYF. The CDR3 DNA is TGTGCCAGCAGTTACCCCCATGGGGGCGAGCAGTACTTC.

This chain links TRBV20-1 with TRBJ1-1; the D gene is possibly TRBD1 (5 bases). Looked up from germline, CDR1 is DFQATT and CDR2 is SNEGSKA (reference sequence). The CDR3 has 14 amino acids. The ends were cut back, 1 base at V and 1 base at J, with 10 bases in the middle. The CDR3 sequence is CSARVGGRNTEAFF. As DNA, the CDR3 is TGCAGTGCTAGAGTGGGGGGAAGGAACACTGAAGCTTTCTTT.

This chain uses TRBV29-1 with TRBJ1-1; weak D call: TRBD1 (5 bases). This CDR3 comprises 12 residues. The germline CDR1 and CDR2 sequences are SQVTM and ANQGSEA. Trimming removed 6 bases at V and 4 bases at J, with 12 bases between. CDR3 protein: CSVAVQATEAFF. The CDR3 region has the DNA TGCAGCGTCGCAGTACAGGCCACTGAAGCTTTCTTT.

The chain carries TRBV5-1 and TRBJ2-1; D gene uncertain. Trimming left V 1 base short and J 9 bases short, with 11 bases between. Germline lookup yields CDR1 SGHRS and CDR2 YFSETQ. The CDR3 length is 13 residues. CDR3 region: CASSLPSEAEQFF. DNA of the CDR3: TGCGCCAGCAGCTTGCCCAGCGAGGCTGAGCAGTTCTTC.

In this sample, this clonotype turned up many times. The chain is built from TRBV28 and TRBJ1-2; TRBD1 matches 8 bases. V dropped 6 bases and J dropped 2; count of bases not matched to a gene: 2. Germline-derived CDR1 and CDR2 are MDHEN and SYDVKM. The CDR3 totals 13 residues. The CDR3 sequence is CASRRQGNYGYTF. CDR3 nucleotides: TGTGCCAGCAGAAGACAGGGGAACTATGGCTACACCTTC.

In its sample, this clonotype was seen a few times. The CDR3 DNA follows: TGTGCCAGCAGCCCGGACAGGGGGATTGGAAAACTGTTTTTT. It translates to CASSPDRGIGKLFF. The chain uses TRBV7-2 and TRBJ1-4; 10 nucleotides agree with TRBD1. This CDR3 has 14 residues. Germline CDR1 SGHTA, CDR2 FQGNSA. V shed 5 bases and J 10 bases; nucleotides not matched to a gene: 7. The variable domain in full, completed from reference TRBV7-2 and TRBJ1-4, reads GAGVSQSPSNKVTEKGKDVELRCDPISGHTALYWYRQSLGQGLEFLIYFQGNSAPDKSGLPSDRFSAERTGGSVSTLTIQRTQQEDSAVYLCASSPDRGIGKLFFGSGTQLSVL.

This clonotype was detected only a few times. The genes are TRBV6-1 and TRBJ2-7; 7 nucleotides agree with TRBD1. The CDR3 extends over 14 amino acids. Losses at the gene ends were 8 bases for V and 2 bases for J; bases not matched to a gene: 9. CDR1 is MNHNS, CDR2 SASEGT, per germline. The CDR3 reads CASGSGGQTYEQYF. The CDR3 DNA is TGTGCCAGCGGAAGTGGGGGACAGACCTACGAGCAGTACTTC.

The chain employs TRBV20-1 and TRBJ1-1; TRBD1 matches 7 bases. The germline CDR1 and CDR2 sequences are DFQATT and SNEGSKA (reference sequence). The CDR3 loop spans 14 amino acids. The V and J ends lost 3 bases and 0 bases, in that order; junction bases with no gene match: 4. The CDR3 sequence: CSARNRGLNTEAFF. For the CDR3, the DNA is TGCAGTGCTAGGAACAGGGGTTTGAACACTGAAGCTTTCTTT.

The CDR3 loop reads CASRPLDSSGYTF. Here the CDR3 DNA reads TGTGCCAGCAGGCCCCTGGACAGCTCTGGCTACACCTTC. The chain recombines TRBV28 with TRBJ1-2; TRBD1 might be the D (6 bases). The V gene's germline CDR1 is MDHEN and CDR2 SYDVKM. The CDR3 is 13 amino acids. The germline V and J ends were trimmed by 6 bases and 7 bases, with 15 bases remaining between them.

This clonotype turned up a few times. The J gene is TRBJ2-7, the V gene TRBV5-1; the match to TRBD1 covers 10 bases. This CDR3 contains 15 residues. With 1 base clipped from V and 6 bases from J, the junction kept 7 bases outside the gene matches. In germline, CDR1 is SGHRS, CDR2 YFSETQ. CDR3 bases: TGCGCCAGCAGCTTGCAGGGACAGGGGCAACTCGAGCAGTACTTC. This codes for CASSLQGQGQLEQYF.

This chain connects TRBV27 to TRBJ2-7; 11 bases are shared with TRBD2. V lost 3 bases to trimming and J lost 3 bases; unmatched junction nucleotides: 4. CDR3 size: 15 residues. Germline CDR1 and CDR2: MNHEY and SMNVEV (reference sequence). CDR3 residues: CASSFVSGRGYEQYF. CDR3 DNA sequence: TGTGCCAGCAGTTTCGTTAGCGGGAGGGGCTACGAGCAGTACTTC.

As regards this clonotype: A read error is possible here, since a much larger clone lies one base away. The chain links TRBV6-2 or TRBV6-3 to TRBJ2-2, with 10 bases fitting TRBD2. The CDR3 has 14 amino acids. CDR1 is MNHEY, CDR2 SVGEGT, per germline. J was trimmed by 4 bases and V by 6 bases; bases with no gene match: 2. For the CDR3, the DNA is TGTGCCAGCAGACTAGCGGGGACCACCGGGGAGCTGTTTTTT. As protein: CASRLAGTTGELFF.

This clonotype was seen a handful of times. The CDR3 nucleotides are TGTGCCAGCAGTTCAGGGGGAAGTGAGCAGTTCTTC. This gives the protein CASSSGGSEQFF. The genes are TRBV12-3 or TRBV12-4 and TRBJ2-1, with 7 bases identical to TRBD1. The CDR3 consists of 12 residues. Losses at the gene ends were 4 bases for V and 9 bases for J; bases not matched to a gene: 3.

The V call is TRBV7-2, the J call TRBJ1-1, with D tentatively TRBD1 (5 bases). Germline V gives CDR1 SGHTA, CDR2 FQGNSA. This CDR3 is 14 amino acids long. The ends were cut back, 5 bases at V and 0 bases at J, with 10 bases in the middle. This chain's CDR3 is CASSEYRMNTEAFF. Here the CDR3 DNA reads TGTGCCAGCAGCGAATACAGGATGAACACTGAAGCTTTCTTT.

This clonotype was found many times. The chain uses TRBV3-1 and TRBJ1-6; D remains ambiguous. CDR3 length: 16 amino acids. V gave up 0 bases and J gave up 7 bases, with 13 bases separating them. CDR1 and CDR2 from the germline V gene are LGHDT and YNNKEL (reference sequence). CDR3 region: CASSQDIGSVNSPLHF. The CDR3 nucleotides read TGTGCCAGCAGCCAAGATATAGGGTCGGTGAATTCACCCCTCCACTTT.